The 24 T cell receptor beta chains below were found in one sample sequenced in a study of T cell changes during pregnancy in multiple sclerosis. Repertoires were generated with immunoSEQ multiplex PCR, while TCRdb's copy carries only in-frame clones and drops some. Of more than 70,000 clones in the sample, 75% to 95% were seen once. The sample was peripheral blood, taken before pregnancy. The receptors come from a female donor with multiple sclerosis, enrolled in a pregnancy study.

The chain links TRBV2 to TRBJ2-7, with 7 bases fitting TRBD2. CDR3 size: 15 residues. Germline CDR1 SNHLY, CDR2 FYNNEI. The trim removed 4 bases at V and 0 bases at J, leaving 6 bases unmatched. The CDR3 protein is CASSGEGAISYEQYF. CDR3 nucleotides: TGTGCCAGCAGTGGGGAGGGCGCAATCTCCTACGAGCAGTACTTC.

The rearrangement uses TRBV6-6 and TRBJ2-4; 9 positions agree with TRBD2. The CDR3 totals 14 residues. The germline V gene encodes CDR1 MNHNY and CDR2 SVGAGI (reference sequence). Germline trimming cut 7 bases from V and 4 bases from J; bases unmatched to any gene: 5. The CDR3 region is CASTGLATKNIQYF. The CDR3 DNA reads as TGTGCCAGCACCGGACTAGCGACGAAAAACATTCAGTACTTC.

The rearrangement links TRBV5-1 to TRBJ2-3; 8 bases line up with TRBD2. Germline V gene sequence: CDR1 SGHRS, CDR2 YFSETQ. V gave up 5 bases and J gave up 6 bases; unmatched junction bases: 8. The CDR3 extends over 14 amino acids. The CDR3 sequence is CASRLREAGDTQYF. Written as DNA, the CDR3 is TGCGCCAGCAGATTGCGGGAGGCGGGGGATACGCAGTATTTT. Based on the CDR3 plus reference TRBV5-1 and TRBJ2-3, the full variable domain is KAGVTQTPRYLIKTRGQQVTLSCSPISGHRSVSWYQQTPGQGLQFLFEYFSETQRNKGNFPGRFSGRQFSNSRSEMNVSTLELGDSALYLCASRLREAGDTQYFGPGTRLTVL.

V is TRBV4-1 and J is TRBJ2-2; 9 bases agree with TRBD2. The V gene's germline CDR1 is MGHRA and CDR2 YSYEKL. Trimming at V came to 1 base and at J to 1 base, leaving 7 bases not matched to a gene. The CDR3 runs to 18 residues. The CDR3 sequence: CASSQGGSGGQNTGELFF. DNA of the CDR3: TGCGCCAGCAGCCAAGGAGGTAGCGGGGGCCAGAACACCGGGGAGCTGTTTTTT.

V is TRBV11-3 and J is TRBJ2-7; perhaps TRBD2 as D (6 bases). The germline V gene encodes CDR1 SGHNT and CDR2 YENEEA. This CDR3 region has 14 residues. Between the trimmed V and J ends, which lost 6 bases and 3 bases, there was a span of 15 bases. CDR3 DNA sequence: TGTGCCAGCAGTCCAACGGCGGGGAGCTACGAGCAGTACTTC. The encoded protein is CASSPTAGSYEQYF.

This clone occurred a few times. The chain joins TRBV28 to TRBJ1-1; TRBD1 matches at 7 bases. Germline CDR1 and CDR2: MDHEN and SYDVKM. The CDR3 totals 14 residues. V shed 6 bases and J 5 bases; nucleotides not matched to a gene: 9. CDR3: CASRSGGSGTEAFF. In DNA, the CDR3 is TGTGCCAGCAGGTCAGGGGGAAGTGGGACTGAAGCTTTCTTT.

The chain links TRBV13 to TRBJ2-1, with TRBD1 matching over 7 bases. V was pared by 4 bases and J by 5 bases, with 5 bases of the junction left unmatched. The CDR3 spans 14 residues. Germline-derived CDR1 and CDR2 are PRHDT and FYEKMQ (reference sequence). CDR3 in amino acids: CASSSDRDDNEQFF. The CDR3 bases are TGTGCCAGCAGCTCAGACAGGGACGACAATGAGCAGTTCTTC.

The CDR3 region is CAWSQPGGDQPQHF. The CDR3 nucleotides are TGTGCCTGGTCCCAACCAGGGGGTGATCAGCCCCAGCATTTT. The rearrangement joins TRBV30 to TRBJ1-5; TRBD1 agrees at 7 bases. CDR1 is GTSNPN, CDR2 SVGIG, per germline (reference sequence). The trim removed 5 bases at V and 5 bases at J, leaving 9 bases unmatched. CDR3 length equals 14 residues.

In this sample, this clone turned up once. V gene TRBV2 combines with J gene TRBJ1-4; D is ambiguous. Germline CDR1 SNHLY, CDR2 FYNNEI. This CDR3 region has 16 residues. Between the trimmed V and J ends, which lost 7 bases and 7 bases, there was a span of 22 bases. CDR3 bases: TGTGCCAGCATTCCAGCGCCGGATAAAGTCGGTGAAAAACTGTTTTTT. Protein: CASIPAPDKVGEKLFF. The full variable domain, completed using reference TRBV2 and TRBJ1-4, is EPEVTQTPSHQVTQMGQEVILRCVPISNHLYFYWYRQILGQKVEFLVSFYNNEISEKSEIFDDQFSVERPDGSNFTLKIRSTKLEDSAMYFCASIPAPDKVGEKLFFGSGTQLSVL.

The chain recombines TRBV27 with TRBJ1-5; possibly TRBD1 for D (5 bases). The CDR3 length is 15 residues. The V gene lost 3 bases and the J gene lost 1 base, with 10 bases spanning the gap. CDR1 is MNHEY and CDR2 is SMNVEV in the germline V gene (reference sequence). CDR3 sequence reads: CASSLLAGSNQPQHF. The CDR3 DNA is TGTGCCAGCAGTTTGTTAGCAGGGAGCAATCAGCCCCAGCATTTT.

CDR3 sequence reads: CAISQVPYNEQFF. The CDR3 bases are TGTGCCATCAGCCAGGTGCCCTACAATGAGCAGTTCTTC. The chain has TRBV10-3 and TRBJ2-1; D gene unclear. CDR1 and CDR2 (germline): ENHRY, SYGVKD. There are 13 residues in the CDR3. Trimming shortened V by 6 bases and J by 2 bases, and 8 bases separated the two germline ends.

This chain connects TRBV5-4 to TRBJ1-5, with D possibly being TRBD1 (5 bases). V lost 4 bases to trimming and J lost 5 bases, with 10 bases between them. CDR3 length equals 13 residues. The germline gives CDR1 SGHNT, CDR2 YYREEE (reference sequence). CDR3 loop: CASSAGRDQPQHF. The CDR3 DNA reads TGTGCCAGCAGCGCAGGGCGCGATCAGCCCCAGCATTTT.

The chain combines TRBV5-1 with TRBJ2-7; 8 positions agree with TRBD1. The CDR3 runs to 17 residues. From germline, CDR1 is SGHRS and CDR2 YFSETQ. Germline trimming cut 0 bases from V and 0 bases from J; bases unmatched to any gene: 8. CDR3 coding DNA: TGCGCCAGCAGCTTGGTGGGGACAGGCGACTACTCCTACGAGCAGTACTTC. Amino acids: CASSLVGTGDYSYEQYF.

The V and J genes are TRBV7-8 and TRBJ1-5, with D perhaps matching TRBD1 (6 bases). With 5 bases removed from V and 1 base from J, the gap between germline ends came to 6 bases. This CDR3 is built from 13 residues. Germline V lookup: CDR1 SGHVS, CDR2 FQNEAQ. CDR3 residues: CASSQGSNQPQHF. The CDR3 bases are TGTGCCAGCAGCCAGGGGAGCAATCAGCCCCAGCATTTT.

This chain uses TRBV28 with TRBJ2-3; the match to TRBD1 covers 9 bases. V shed 5 bases and J 5 bases; nucleotides not matched to a gene: 8. Germline V gene data show CDR1 as MDHEN and CDR2 as SYDVKM. The CDR3 is 15 amino acids. CDR3 loop: CASSPRTGDVDTQYF. DNA for the CDR3: TGTGCCAGCAGTCCGAGGACAGGGGATGTAGATACGCAGTATTTT.

This chain connects TRBV6-1 to TRBJ2-5, with D maybe TRBD2 (5 bases). Germline V CDR1 and CDR2: MNHNS, SASEGT. CDR3 length equals 17 residues. Trimming removed 0 bases from V and 2 bases from J, with 16 bases in between. CDR3 sequence (DNA): TGTGCCAGCAGTGAAGCCCGGACTCGAACGGGGCAAGAGACCCAGTACTTC. Its translation is CASSEARTRTGQETQYF.

This clone was recorded only once. The chain carries TRBV9 and TRBJ1-1, with 8 bases lining up with TRBD1. The germline V gene has CDR1 SGDLS and CDR2 YYNGEE. The CDR3 contains 15 residues. J lost 5 bases, V lost 4 bases, and 10 bases had no gene match. The DNA of the CDR3 is TGTGCCAGCAGCTCACAGCTGACAGGGGCAACTGAAGCTTTCTTT. Protein sequence: CASSSQLTGATEAFF.

The chain combines TRBV5-1 with TRBJ2-7; TRBD2 agrees at 7 bases. J was trimmed by 5 bases and V by 0 bases; bases with no gene match: 8. The CDR3 is made up of 15 amino acids. The germline V gene has CDR1 SGHRS and CDR2 YFSETQ. CDR3 in DNA: TGCGCCAGCAGCTTGGGGGTTAGGAGCGGGGACGAGCAGTACTTC. Translating gives CASSLGVRSGDEQYF.

The V and J genes are TRBV7-8 and TRBJ2-7; possibly TRBD1 for D (5 bases). CDR1 and CDR2 (germline): SGHVS, FQNEAQ. The CDR3 spans 15 residues. Trimming cost V 1 base and J 2 bases, with 12 bases left between them. CDR3 protein: CASSLVAAGTYEQYF. CDR3 in DNA: TGTGCCAGCAGCTTAGTAGCTGCAGGGACCTACGAGCAGTACTTC.

The chain links TRBV10-3 to TRBJ1-1; 9 bases are a match to TRBD1. This CDR3 has 13 residues. Germline CDR1 ENHRY, CDR2 SYGVKD. Losses at the gene ends were 8 bases for V and 3 bases for J; bases not matched to a gene: 4. This CDR3 reads CAIWRQGDTEAFF. In DNA, the CDR3 is TGTGCCATCTGGAGACAGGGGGACACTGAAGCTTTCTTT.

This clone came up a few times. The V call is TRBV14, the J call TRBJ2-7; 7 nucleotides agree with TRBD1. The junction had 4 bases not matched to a gene; V was cut back by 1 base and J by 1 base. CDR1 is SGHDN and CDR2 is FVKESK in the germline V gene. This CDR3 spans 15 amino acids. The CDR3 DNA follows: TGTGCCAGCAGCCAAGGGATCAGGGGGTCCTACGAGCAGTACTTC. Its translation is CASSQGIRGSYEQYF.

The genes are TRBV19 and TRBJ1-5; D might be TRBD1 (6 bases). This CDR3 comprises 15 residues. The germline CDR1 and CDR2 sequences are LNHDA and SQIVND (reference sequence). The V end was cut by 10 bases, the J end by 4 bases, with 20 bases between. CDR3 DNA: TGTGCCACGGATTTCACAGGGAGAACAAATCAGCCCCAGCATTTT. Amino acids: CATDFTGRTNQPQHF.

The rearrangement links TRBV12-5 to TRBJ1-5; D call uncertain. Trimming cost V 0 bases and J 4 bases, with 13 bases left between them. Germline CDR1 reads LGHNT; CDR2 reads FRNRAP. This CDR3 spans 16 amino acids. The CDR3 DNA reads TGTGCTAGTGGTTTGGTACGGTTAGGGAGAAATCAGCCCCAGCATTTT. Amino acids: CASGLVRLGRNQPQHF.

CDR3 nucleotides: TGTGCCAGCGGGGCGGTGGGGACAGGGGGGGTAATGTATGGCTACACCTTC. Amino acids: CASGAVGTGGVMYGYTF. The gene calls are TRBV28 and TRBJ1-2, with TRBD1 matching over 11 bases. The germline V gene has CDR1 MDHEN and CDR2 SYDVKM. V gave up 8 bases and J gave up 5 bases; unmatched junction bases: 16. CDR3 size: 17 residues.